This T cell receptor (beta chain) was sequenced in a study of blood T cell repertoires in COVID-19. The V and J ends lost 0 bases and 6 bases respectively, with 16 bases between them. The germline gives CDR1 SGDLS, CDR2 YYNGEE. The length of the CDR3 is 15 residues. Profiling relied on immunoSEQ multiplex PCR, and the TCRdb table lists in-frame clones only, not all of them. Seen here are tens of thousands of clones, around 90% observed once, and the top ten hold around 5.1%. The sequencing sample was made of peripheral blood. This TCR was recovered from a woman of 80 years or more with active or convalescent COVID-19. The chain is built from TRBV9 and TRBJ2-7; D is possibly TRBD2 (5 bases). For the CDR3, the DNA is TGTGCCAGCAGCGTAGGGGAGTTCCGCCCGGGCGAGCAGTACTTC. Protein product: CASSVGEFRPGEQYF.